This T cell receptor (beta chain) appears in the sequencing data of a study of blood T cell repertoires in COVID-19. This CDR3 region has 13 residues. V was clipped by 6 bases and J by 4 bases, with 11 bases between them. Original methodology: By means of reference gene primer amplification, nucleated cell counts were estimated. Libraries were prepared by immunoSEQ multiplex PCR; TCRdb keeps only in-frame clonotypes and omits some of them. V and J calls and clone size follow that table, whereas D and trimming were derived from the DNA. The repertoire includes 95,000 or so clones, less than 85% of them detected once, and roughly 18% sits in the top ten.

This rearrangement joins TRBV12-3 or TRBV12-4 to TRBJ2-3; D may be TRBD2 (5 bases). Material for sequencing was peripheral blood. The sequence came from a woman older than 75 with active or convalescent COVID-19. The CDR3, as DNA: TGTGCCAGCAGCTTACTAGGATCAGATACGCAGTATTTT. The encoded protein is CASSLLGSDTQYF.